This T cell receptor beta chain is drawn from a study of T-cell reconstitution after alpha-beta-depleted transplantation in children. The germline V gene has CDR1 MGHRA and CDR2 YSYEKL. This CDR3 contains 19 residues. Trimming removed 2 bases from V and 7 bases from J, with 26 bases in between. During its preparation, the TCRbeta library received unique molecular identifiers. One entry per CDR3 protein results from TCRdb running MiXCR on the PCR reads. The sample has about 340,000 distinct CDR3 sequences; around 10% are singletons. In this sample, this clonotype turned up many times. Specimen: PBMCs from the stem cell graft donor, collected from the stem cell graft. The J gene is TRBJ2-2, the V gene TRBV4-1; TRBD1 is a possible D gene (6 bases). The TCR originated in a human donor who donated a stem cell graft to a child with acute lymphoblastic leukemia. The CDR3 DNA reads as TGCGCCAGCAGCCAATCTCCCCTTCAGGGTGGGACAATCATCGGGGAGCTGTTTTTT. Translating gives CASSQSPLQGGTIIGELFF.